This entry features one T cell receptor (beta chain) sequence. No cognate antigen has been identified for it. Base qualities are missing; no much larger clone stands one base away. TCRbeta CDR3 regions were amplified from genomic DNA by means of the immunoSEQ Assay, a bias-controlled multiplex PCR. Per the authors' processing: The number of nucleated cells in each sample was estimated from the amplification of reference gene primers within the assay. To quantify the absolute abundance of each unique TCRbeta CDR3 rearrangement, sequence reads were collapsed and filtered. For each sample, productive Simpson clonality was calculated as the square root of Simpson's diversity index across productive rearrangements. TCRdb provides this immuneACCESS table in a form limited to in-frame rearrangements. Some clones are lacking; in checked studies, under half of them reflect an unresolved V gene, and why the rest are absent is not known. The V and J calls and the clone size are those of that table, but D and trimming were determined from the DNA. The sample yields hundreds of thousands of clones; just over 85% were counted once. 1.5% to 2% of the sample rests with the top ten.

The source of the sample is a study of blood T cell repertoires in COVID-19 (dated by TCRdb to between 2020 and 2021). Notes on the research overall: Samples from collaborators originated in the United States, Italy and Spain and spanned both the acute and convalescent phases of COVID-19. The prospective study material was composed of cDNA or gDNA derived from T cells, B-cell-depleted T cells, or PBMCs. Deeply sampled blood TCRbeta repertoires from subjects exposed to, actively infected with, or recovered from COVID-19 were included in the dataset. The repertoires were released in a freely available public database meant as a resource for research on the immune response to SARS-CoV-2. The samples were drawn from the first 160 participants of the ongoing ImmuneRACE study and from over a thousand subjects provided by 6 global collaborators. Sample metadata almost always included a de-identified subject ID, COVID-19 status, age in years and sex. Where HLA class I and class II types were available, the types were taken from metadata supplied by the sample provider, not from assay-based typing. Results and caveats for the whole study, not just this receptor: The quantity of clinical and demographic metadata differed by source and by participant and was supplied without curation.

Enrolling through a virtual design, the prospective study's participants ranged in age from about 18 to 100 years and lived across more than 20 United States geographic areas. In the prospective study, participants were assigned to cohorts based on the clinical history participants reported in a screening survey and a study questionnaire. For ImmuneRACE Cohort 3, a participant was defined as recovered based on two consecutive negative NP/OP PCR tests, clearance by a healthcare professional, or resolution of symptoms. Mobile phlebotomists in the prospective study collected whole blood, serum and a nasopharyngeal or oropharyngeal swab from every participant. Participants in the prospective study had the option to provide additional blood draws and questionnaires over an approximately two-month period. Prospective study blood samples were shipped either frozen or at room temperature before DNA extraction.

CDR1 and CDR2 are drawn from the germline V gene: SGHTA, FQGNSA. Relative to germline, V is 1 base shorter and J is 1 base shorter, with 12 bases between their ends. From the cysteine up to the phenylalanine, the CDR3 has a length of 16 residues. The retained sequence is limited to the CDR3, 48 bases, with the frame set at the first base. The V and J genes are TRBV7-2 and TRBJ2-3; the D gene assignment is ambiguous. The TCR sequence derives from a man in his forties who had recovered from COVID-19. What was sequenced was PBMCs or T cells enriched from blood (not recorded which). The CDR3 protein: CASSLESAWGTDTQYF. In nucleotides, the sequence is TGTGCCAGCAGCTTAGAATCAGCGTGGGGCACAGATACGCAGTATTTT.